This TCR beta chain was documented in a study of T cell responses to AZD1222 COVID-19 vaccine. Study as a whole: Second-dose schedules of about 4 or about 12 weeks were combined.

As to this clone: The antigen remains unidentified.

Study outcomes and limitations: Rises in breadth and depth of Spike-specific TCRs came after two AZD1222 doses. Unmutated regions of variants are reportedly targeted by nearly half of spike-specific TCRs.

TCRdb keeps only in-frame clones here, not all; method: immunoSEQ multiplex PCR. The sample gives 100,000 to 150,000 clones, more than 85% of which show up once; approximately 10% is in the top ten. This sequence originates from an adult in good health. Sequencing was performed on peripheral blood, taken on day 0 of AZD1222 vaccination.

This CDR3 reads CASSAEDRFLSQETQYF. In DNA, the CDR3 is TGTGCCAGCAGCGCAGAGGACAGGTTCCTTTCCCAAGAGACCCAGTACTTC. The chain couples TRBV9 to TRBJ2-5; 7 bases align to TRBD1. V shed 3 bases and J 1 base; nucleotides not matched to a gene: 12. Looked up from germline, CDR1 is SGDLS and CDR2 is YYNGEE. This CDR3 region has 17 residues.